The rows below give T cell receptor beta chains drawn from one sample of a study of control samples from healthy donors and cancer patients. TCRdb's copy holds only in-frame clones and misses some; the assay was immunoSEQ multiplex PCR. There are some 99,000 clones in the sample; about 89% occur only once, and approximately 18% lies in the top ten. Sequenced material: blood. These TCRs come from a woman between 45 and 65 years old in good health. Each CDR3 is given with its conserved first and last residue. The D gene is left open where the match is weak. Expanded clones get a size class; other rows say once, few or many, or leave the size out.

>TRBV20-1|NA|TRBJ1-2|NA
TGCAGTGCTAGTAGTACTAACTATGGCTACACCTTC
CSASSTNYGYTF
>TRBV19|NA|TRBJ2-6|NA
TGTGCCAGTGCGTGGGACTCTGGGGCCAACGTCCTGACTTTC
CASAWDSGANVLTF
>TRBV29-1|NA|TRBJ2-5|NA
TGCAGCGCATGGGGCGGAACAGAGACCCAGTACTTC
CSAWGGTETQYF
>TRBV2|NA|TRBJ1-2|NA
TGTGCCAGCAGTCCTTTCGGACCAGCTAACTATGGCTACACCTTC
CASSPFGPANYGYTF
>TRBV14|NA|TRBJ1-2|NA
TGTGCCAGCAGCCAAGACTTTATCTCGCGGACAGGCTACACCTTC
CASSQDFISRTGYTF
>TRBV3-1/TRBV3-2|once|TRBJ2-3|TRBD2
TGTGCCAGCAGTCAGAACAAAGCGGGAGGGCCCAGCACAGATACGCAGTATTTT
CASSQNKAGGPSTDTQYF
>TRBV7-9|NA|TRBJ1-6|TRBD1
TGTGCCAGCAGCTTGGGACAGGTCAATCCCCTCCACTTT
CASSLGQVNPLHF
>TRBV2|NA|TRBJ1-5|TRBD1
TGTGCCAGCAGGTTGACAGGGTATAGCAATCAGCCCCAGCATTTT
CASRLTGYSNQPQHF
>TRBV12-5|NA|TRBJ2-2|NA
TGTGCTAGTGGTCTACAGGACTCCGCCGGCACCGGGGAGCTGTTTTTT
CASGLQDSAGTGELFF
>TRBV6-1|few|TRBJ1-4|NA
TGTGCCAGCAGTGTAGGGCTCGTTGCAACTAATGAAAAACTGTTTTTT
CASSVGLVATNEKLFF
>TRBV29-1|NA|TRBJ1-4|NA
TGCAGCGTCTATCATCCAACTAATGAAAAACTGTTTTTT
CSVYHPTNEKLFF
>TRBV5-1|NA|TRBJ1-1|TRBD1
TGCGCCAGCAGCTTGGATCCAGGGGGAAGGACTGAAGCTTTCTTT
CASSLDPGGRTEAFF
>TRBV6-6|NA|TRBJ1-5|NA
TGTGCCAGCAACACAGATCAGCCCCAGCATTTT
CASNTDQPQHF
>TRBV28|NA|TRBJ1-6|NA
TGTGCCAGCAGTTTATGGACAGGAGGTAATTCACCCCTCCACTTT
CASSLWTGGNSPLHF
>TRBV14|NA|TRBJ1-2|TRBD1
TGTGCCAGCAGCCAAGTAGCAGGGGGCGGCAATGGCTACACCTTC
CASSQVAGGGNGYTF
>TRBV13|NA|TRBJ2-3|TRBD2
TGTGCCAGCAGCTCGATATTAGCGGGAGGGCCCCCAGATACGCAGTATTTT
CASSSILAGGPPDTQYF
>TRBV18|NA|TRBJ1-4|NA
TGTGCCAGCTCCCATTCCCGAACAACTAATGAAAAACTGTTTTTT
CASSHSRTTNEKLFF
>TRBV7-3|NA|TRBJ2-2|NA
TGTGCCAGCAGCCTCCACGGGACACGGAATACCGGGGAGCTGTTTTTT
CASSLHGTRNTGELFF
>TRBV29-1|NA|TRBJ1-2|NA
TGCAGCGGTTATGTCAGTTCGAACTATGGCTACACCTTC
CSGYVSSNYGYTF
>TRBV7-9|NA|TRBJ2-5|NA
TGTGCCAGCAGCTTCGATGGGGGCCGAGGAGAGACCCAGTACTTC
CASSFDGGRGETQYF
>TRBV30|few|TRBJ1-2|NA
TGTGCCTCCAGACGGGGTGGCTACACCTTC
CASRRGGYTF
>TRBV7-2|NA|TRBJ1-2|NA
TGTGCCAGCAGTCCACAAGGAGCCCAGTATGGCTACACCTTC
CASSPQGAQYGYTF
>TRBV4-1|few|TRBJ1-5|NA
TGCGCCAGCAGTCCCCTAGGGGCAGGCAATCAGCCCCAGCATTTT
CASSPLGAGNQPQHF
>TRBV5-8|NA|TRBJ2-2|NA
TGTGCCAGCAGAGTCGTTTCAGGGGACGGGGAGCTGTTTTTT
CASRVVSGDGELFF
>TRBV6-5|NA|TRBJ1-1|NA
TGTGCCACCCTATCCCCTGAAGCTTTCTTT
CATLSPEAFF
>TRBV12-3/TRBV12-4|NA|TRBJ1-1|NA
TGTGCCAGCACCATAGGGATGGCTGAAGCTTTCTTT
CASTIGMAEAFF
>TRBV18|NA|TRBJ2-1|NA
TGTGCCAGCTCACCCCCCGGGGTTACGGGAAACAATGAGCAGTTCTTC
CASSPPGVTGNNEQFF
>TRBV6-6|NA|TRBJ2-4|NA
TGTGCCAGCAGCCCCGGAACCGAGAACATTCAGTACTTC
CASSPGTENIQYF
>TRBV5-5|NA|TRBJ2-7|NA
TGTGCCAGCAGCTTGGCTGGCAACGAGCAGTACTTC
CASSLAGNEQYF
>TRBV5-1|NA|TRBJ2-5|NA
TGCGCCAGCAGCGTGGGGGGGGCCGGTCAAGAGACCCAGTACTTC
CASSVGGAGQETQYF
>TRBV4-2|NA|TRBJ2-3|TRBD2
TGTGCCAGCCGGGGACTAGCACCAGATACGCAGTATTTT
CASRGLAPDTQYF
>TRBV11-1|NA|TRBJ1-5|NA
TGTGCCAGCAGCTTAGATGGCTGGACAGGCAATCAGCCCCAGCATTTT
CASSLDGWTGNQPQHF